This T cell receptor (beta chain) was found in a study of CD8+ T cells in alopecia areata. Study results and caveats: Many expanded lesional clones persisted in scalp and blood during tofacitinib treatment. Treatment with tofacitinib significantly lowered scalp clonality and reduced expanded CD8+ clones among the top 100.

About this clone: Its antigen remains unknown.

RNA, once extracted, was reverse transcribed into cDNA for use as the sequencing template. Sequencing used immunoSEQ multiplex PCR; TCRdb keeps in-frame clones, though not all of them. The table lists 70,000 or so clones, around 30% of them singletons. The treatment here: oral pan-JAK inhibitor, 5-10 mg twice daily. V was shortened by 2 bases and J by 4 bases, with 12 bases between the two germline ends. CDR1 is GTSNPN and CDR2 is SVGIG in the germline V gene (reference sequence). The CDR3 is made up of 14 amino acids. The sample was CD8+ T cells sorted from blood, taken at week 4, from a patient treated with tofacitinib. The chain is built from TRBV30 and TRBJ1-5; D might be TRBD1 (5 bases). This receptor was identified in a human donor with alopecia areata. CDR3 in DNA: TGTGCCTGGAGTACAGGAGAAGGTAATCAGCCCCAGCATTTT. It encodes CAWSTGEGNQPQHF.